The clone carrying this T cell receptor (beta chain) was seen a handful of times. From the reads, TCRdb called clonotypes with MiXCR, one entry per CDR3 protein. This table has around 300,000 distinct CDR3 sequences, about a quarter appearing once. The length of the CDR3 is 13 residues. Germline CDR1 MDHEN, CDR2 SYDVKM. The ends lost 11 bases at V and 2 bases at J; junction bases unmatched: 5. This sample was taken from a study of T cell repertoires in cytomegalovirus infection. About the research overall: Through public TCR beta signatures, both CMV infection and matching HLA type were indicated.

This rearrangement joins TRBV28 to TRBJ2-3; 9 positions match TRBD1. What was sequenced was PBMCs. The source is a human donor in good health (CMV status not recorded). Some clones in this sample may be carry-over from other donors' samples. The CDR3 loop reads CAYRDRATDTQYF. The CDR3 region has the DNA TGTGCCTACCGGGACAGGGCCACAGATACGCAGTATTTT.